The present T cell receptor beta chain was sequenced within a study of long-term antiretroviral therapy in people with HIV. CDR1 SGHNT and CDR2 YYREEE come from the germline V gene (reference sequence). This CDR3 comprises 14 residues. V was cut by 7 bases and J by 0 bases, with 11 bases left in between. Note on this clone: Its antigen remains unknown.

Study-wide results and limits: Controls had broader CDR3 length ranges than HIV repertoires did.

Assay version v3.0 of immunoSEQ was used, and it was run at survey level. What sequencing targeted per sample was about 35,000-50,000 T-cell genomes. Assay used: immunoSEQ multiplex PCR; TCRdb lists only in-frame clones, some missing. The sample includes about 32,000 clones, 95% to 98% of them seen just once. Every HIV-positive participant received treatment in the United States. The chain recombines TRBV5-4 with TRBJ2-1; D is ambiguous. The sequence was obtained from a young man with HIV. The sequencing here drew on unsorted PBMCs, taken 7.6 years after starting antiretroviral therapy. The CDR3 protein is CASRSVSSYNEQFF. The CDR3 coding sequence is TGTGCCAGCCGCAGCGTCTCCTCCTACAATGAGCAGTTCTTC.